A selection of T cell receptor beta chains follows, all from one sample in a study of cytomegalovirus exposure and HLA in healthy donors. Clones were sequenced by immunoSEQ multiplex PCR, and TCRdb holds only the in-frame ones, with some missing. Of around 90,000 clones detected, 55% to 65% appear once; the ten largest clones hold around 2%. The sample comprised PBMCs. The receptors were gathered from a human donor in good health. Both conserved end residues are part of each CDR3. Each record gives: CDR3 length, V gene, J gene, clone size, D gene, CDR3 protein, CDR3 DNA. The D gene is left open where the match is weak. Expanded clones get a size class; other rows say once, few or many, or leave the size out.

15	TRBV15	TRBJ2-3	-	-	CATSRDGFNTDTQYF	TGTGCCACCAGCAGAGATGGCTTTAACACAGATACGCAGTATTTT
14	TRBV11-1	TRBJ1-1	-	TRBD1	CASTPDRARTEAFF	TGTGCCAGCACCCCCGACAGGGCTCGCACTGAAGCTTTCTTT
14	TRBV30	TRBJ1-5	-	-	CAWSRGRRDQPQHF	TGTGCCTGGAGTCGCGGGAGGAGGGATCAGCCCCAGCATTTT
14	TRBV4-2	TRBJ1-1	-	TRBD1	CASSQGQGNTEAFF	TGTGCCAGCAGCCAAGGACAGGGTAACACTGAAGCTTTCTTT
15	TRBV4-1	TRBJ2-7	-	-	CASSQDYVGSYEQYF	TGCGCCAGCAGCCAAGATTATGTAGGGAGCTACGAGCAGTACTTC
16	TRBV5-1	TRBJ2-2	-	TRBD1	CASSSRTGENTGELFF	TGCGCCAGCAGCTCCCGGACAGGGGAAAACACCGGGGAGCTGTTTTTT
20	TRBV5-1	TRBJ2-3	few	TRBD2	CASSLAGLAGGYDPTDTQYF	TGCGCCAGCAGCTTGGCAGGACTAGCGGGGGGATATGACCCCACAGATACGCAGTATTTT
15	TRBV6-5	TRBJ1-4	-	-	CASSPGGGTNEKLFF	TGTGCCAGCAGCCCGGGCGGGGGAACTAATGAAAAACTGTTTTTT
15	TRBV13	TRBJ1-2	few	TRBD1	CASSWYDRGGYGYTF	TGTGCCAGCAGCTGGTACGACAGGGGAGGTTATGGCTACACCTTC
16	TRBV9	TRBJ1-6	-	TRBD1	CASSVNRGLSNSPLHF	TGTGCCAGCAGCGTAAACAGGGGGCTTTCTAATTCACCCCTCCACTTT
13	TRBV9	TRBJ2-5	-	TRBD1	CASSEGQGETQYF	TGTGCCAGCAGCGAGGGACAGGGTGAGACCCAGTACTTC
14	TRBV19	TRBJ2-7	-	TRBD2	CASSYSRGAYEQYF	TGTGCCAGTAGTTATTCACGGGGGGCCTACGAGCAGTACTTC
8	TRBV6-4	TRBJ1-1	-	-	CASSSAFF	TGTGCCAGCAGTTCGGCTTTCTTT
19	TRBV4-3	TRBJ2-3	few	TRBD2	CASSLRRTGGALLGDTQYF	TGCGCCAGCAGCCTAAGACGGACCGGGGGGGCCCTTCTTGGAGATACGCAGTATTTT
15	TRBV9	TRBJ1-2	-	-	CASSVGTDFNYGYTF	TGTGCCAGCAGCGTAGGCACAGATTTTAACTATGGCTACACCTTC
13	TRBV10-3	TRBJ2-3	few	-	CALRAGRTDTQYF	TGTGCCTTGAGGGCGGGGAGGACAGATACGCAGTATTTT
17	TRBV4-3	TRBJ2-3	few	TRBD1	CASSQLVGQGSADTQYF	TGCGCCAGCAGCCAACTTGTAGGACAGGGGTCCGCAGATACGCAGTATTTT
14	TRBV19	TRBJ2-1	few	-	CASSVQGAYNEQFF	TGTGCCAGTAGTGTTCAGGGTGCCTACAATGAGCAGTTCTTC
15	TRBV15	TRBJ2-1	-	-	CATSRDLGHDNEQFF	TGTGCCACCAGCAGAGATCTGGGACACGACAATGAGCAGTTCTTC
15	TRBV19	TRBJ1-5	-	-	CASSISRGENQPQHF	TGTGCCAGTAGTATTTCCAGGGGCGAGAATCAGCCCCAGCATTTT
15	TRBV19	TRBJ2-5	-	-	CASSPRGRWKETQYF	TGTGCCAGTTCCCCCCGAGGGCGATGGAAAGAGACCCAGTACTTC
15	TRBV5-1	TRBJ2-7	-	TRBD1	CASSLVRDSSYEQYF	TGCGCCAGCAGCCTCGTCCGGGACAGCTCCTACGAGCAGTACTTC
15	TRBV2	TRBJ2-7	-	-	CASSEARLATYEQYF	TGTGCCAGCAGTGAAGCGCGGCTAGCTACCTACGAGCAGTACTTC
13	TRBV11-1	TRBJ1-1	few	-	CASSLARDTEAFF	TGTGCCAGCAGCTTAGCACGGGACACTGAAGCTTTCTTT
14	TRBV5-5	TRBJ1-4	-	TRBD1	CASSLGDRVEKLFF	TGTGCCAGCAGCTTGGGCGACAGGGTTGAAAAACTGTTTTTT
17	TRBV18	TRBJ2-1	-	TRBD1	CASFTAAGTESYNEQFF	TGTGCCAGCTTCACCGCGGCCGGGACAGAATCGTACAATGAGCAGTTCTTC
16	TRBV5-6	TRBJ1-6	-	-	CASHSRDRWGGSPLHF	TGTGCCAGCCACTCCCGAGACAGGTGGGGGGGATCACCCCTCCACTTT
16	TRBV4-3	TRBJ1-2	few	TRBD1	CASSQGKTTGNYGYTF	TGCGCCAGCAGCCAAGGCAAAACGACAGGGAACTATGGCTACACCTTC
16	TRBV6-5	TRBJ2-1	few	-	CASSYSPSRTYNEQFF	TGTGCCAGCAGTTACAGTCCTTCCAGGACCTACAATGAGCAGTTCTTC
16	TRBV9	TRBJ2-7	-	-	CASSVDGRVDSYEQYF	TGTGCCAGCAGCGTAGACGGCAGGGTCGACTCCTACGAGCAGTACTTC
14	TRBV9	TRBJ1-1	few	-	CASSVTTSNTEAFF	TGTGCCAGCAGCGTCACTACTTCTAACACTGAAGCTTTCTTT
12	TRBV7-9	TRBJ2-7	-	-	CASSLTIGEQYF	TGTGCCAGCAGCTTAACGATCGGCGAGCAGTACTTC
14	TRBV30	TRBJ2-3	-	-	CAGGAGASTDTQYF	TGTGCCGGGGGGGCGGGGGCAAGCACAGATACGCAGTATTTT
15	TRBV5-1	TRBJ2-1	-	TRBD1	CASSYGDRDNNEQFF	TGCGCCAGCAGCTACGGGGACAGGGACAACAATGAGCAGTTCTTC
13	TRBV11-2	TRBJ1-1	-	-	CASSGDRNTEAFF	TGTGCCAGCAGCGGAGACAGAAACACTGAAGCTTTCTTT
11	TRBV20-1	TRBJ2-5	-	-	CSAPDRAGWYF	TGCAGTGCTCCCGATCGAGCGGGCTGGTACTTC
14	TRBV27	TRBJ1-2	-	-	CASSRSGGAYGYTF	TGTGCCAGCAGCCGATCCGGGGGGGCCTATGGCTACACCTTC
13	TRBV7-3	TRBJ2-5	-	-	CASSPTIQETQYF	TGTGCCAGCAGCCCCACTATACAAGAGACCCAGTACTTC
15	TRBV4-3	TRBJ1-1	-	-	CASSQRQEPNTEAFF	TGCGCCAGCAGCCAACGACAGGAGCCGAACACTGAAGCTTTCTTT
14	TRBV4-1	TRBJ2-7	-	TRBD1	CASSQGQGASEQYF	TGCGCCAGCAGCCAAGGCCAGGGGGCGAGCGAGCAGTACTTC
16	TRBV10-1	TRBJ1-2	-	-	CASTEVGGGDGYGYTF	TGCGCCAGCACTGAAGTCGGTGGCGGGGACGGCTATGGCTACACCTTC
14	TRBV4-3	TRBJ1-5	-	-	CASSQGLGDQPQHF	TGCGCCAGCAGCCAAGGTCTAGGAGATCAGCCCCAGCATTTT
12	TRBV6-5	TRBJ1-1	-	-	CASSEAGSEAFF	TGTGCCAGCAGTGAAGCGGGCAGTGAAGCTTTCTTT
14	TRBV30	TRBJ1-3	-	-	CAWSLQGLGNTIYF	TGTGCCTGGAGCTTGCAGGGACTAGGAAACACCATATATTTT
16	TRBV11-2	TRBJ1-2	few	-	CASRSLTGRSNYGYTF	TGTGCCAGCAGATCGCTCACAGGCCGATCTAACTATGGCTACACCTTC
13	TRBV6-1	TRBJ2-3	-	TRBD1	CASRGQGTDTQYF	TGTGCCAGCAGAGGACAGGGCACAGATACGCAGTATTTT
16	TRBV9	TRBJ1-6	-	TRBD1	CASSSGTGPYNSPLHF	TGTGCCAGCAGCTCCGGGACAGGGCCCTATAATTCACCCCTCCACTTT
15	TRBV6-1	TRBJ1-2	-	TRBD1	CASSVDRGGGHGYTF	TGTGCCAGCAGTGTGGACAGGGGAGGGGGCCATGGCTACACCTTC
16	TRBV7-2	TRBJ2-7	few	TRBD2	CASSLRASGGSYEQYF	TGTGCCAGCAGCTTAAGGGCCAGCGGGGGCTCCTACGAGCAGTACTTC
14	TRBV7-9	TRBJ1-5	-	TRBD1	CASSMGQDPQPQHF	TGTGCCAGCAGCATGGGACAGGATCCTCAGCCCCAGCATTTT
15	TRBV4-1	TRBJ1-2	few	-	CASSQESSSGYGYTF	TGCGCCAGCAGCCAAGAATCAAGTTCCGGCTATGGCTACACCTTC
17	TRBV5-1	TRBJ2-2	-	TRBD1	CASSLRIRQGNTGELFF	TGCGCCAGCAGCTTGCGAATAAGACAGGGAAACACCGGGGAGCTGTTTTTT
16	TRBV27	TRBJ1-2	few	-	CASSLSGQGLVYGYTF	TGTGCCAGCAGTTTATCTGGCCAGGGATTAGTCTATGGCTACACCTTC
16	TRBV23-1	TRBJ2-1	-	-	CASSQVGRISYNEQFF	TGCGCCAGCAGTCAGGTCGGTAGAATCTCCTACAATGAGCAGTTCTTC
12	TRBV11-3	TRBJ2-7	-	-	CASSLDWYEQYF	TGTGCCAGCAGTCTCGACTGGTACGAGCAGTACTTC